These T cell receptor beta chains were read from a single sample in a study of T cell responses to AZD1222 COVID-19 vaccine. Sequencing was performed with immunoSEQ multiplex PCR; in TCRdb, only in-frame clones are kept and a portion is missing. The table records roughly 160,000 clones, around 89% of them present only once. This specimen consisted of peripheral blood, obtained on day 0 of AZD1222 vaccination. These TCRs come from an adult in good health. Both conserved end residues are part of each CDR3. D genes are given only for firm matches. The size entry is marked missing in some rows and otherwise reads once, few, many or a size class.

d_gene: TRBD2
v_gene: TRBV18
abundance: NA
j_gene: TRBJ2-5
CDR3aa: CASSPLTSGGSHQETQYF
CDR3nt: TGTGCCAGCTCACCACTGACTAGCGGGGGGAGTCACCAAGAGACCCAGTACTTC

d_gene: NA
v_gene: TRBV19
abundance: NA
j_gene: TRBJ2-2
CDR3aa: CASSIRTPNGELFF
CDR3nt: TGTGCCAGTAGTATAAGGACGCCGAACGGGGAGCTGTTTTTT

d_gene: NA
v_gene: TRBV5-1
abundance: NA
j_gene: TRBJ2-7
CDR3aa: CASSAGDSYEQYF
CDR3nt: TGCGCCAGCAGTGCAGGGGACTCCTACGAGCAGTACTTC

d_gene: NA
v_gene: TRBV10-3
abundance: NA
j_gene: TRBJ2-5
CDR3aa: CAISESPGETQYF
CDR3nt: TGTGCCATCAGTGAGTCCCCGGGCGAGACCCAGTACTTC

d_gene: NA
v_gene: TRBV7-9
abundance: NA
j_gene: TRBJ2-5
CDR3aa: CASSLIMGARTETQYF
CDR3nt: TGTGCCAGCAGCCTAATTATGGGGGCGAGGACAGAGACCCAGTACTTC

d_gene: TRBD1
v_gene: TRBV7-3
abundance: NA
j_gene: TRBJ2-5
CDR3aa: CASSRDREGTQYF
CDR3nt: TGTGCCAGCAGCCGGGACAGGGAGGGGACCCAGTACTTC

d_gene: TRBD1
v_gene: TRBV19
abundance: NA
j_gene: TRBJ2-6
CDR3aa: CASKNPVIGTGLPGANVLTF
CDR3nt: TGTGCCAGTAAAAATCCAGTGATCGGGACAGGCTTACCTGGGGCCAACGTCCTGACTTTC

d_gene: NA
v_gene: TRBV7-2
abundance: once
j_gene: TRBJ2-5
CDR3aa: CASSRGTQETQYF
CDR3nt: TGTGCCAGCAGCCGAGGGACTCAAGAGACCCAGTACTTC

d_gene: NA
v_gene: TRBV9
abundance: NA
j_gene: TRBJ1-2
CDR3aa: CASSVTDGYTF
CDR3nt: TGTGCCAGCAGCGTAACGGATGGCTACACCTTC

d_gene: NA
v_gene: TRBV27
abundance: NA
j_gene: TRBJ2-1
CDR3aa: CASSPEQVYNEQFF
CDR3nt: TGTGCCAGCAGCCCGGAGCAAGTTTACAATGAGCAGTTCTTC

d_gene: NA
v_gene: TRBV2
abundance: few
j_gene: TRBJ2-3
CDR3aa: CASSEFGGTDTQYF
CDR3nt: TGTGCCAGCAGTGAATTTGGGGGCACAGATACGCAGTATTTT

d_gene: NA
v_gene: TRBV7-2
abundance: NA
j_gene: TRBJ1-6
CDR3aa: CASSPRSSYNSPLHF
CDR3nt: TGTGCCAGCAGCCCAAGGAGCTCCTATAATTCACCCCTCCACTTT

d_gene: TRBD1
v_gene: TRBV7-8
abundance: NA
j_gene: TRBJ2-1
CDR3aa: CASIRLLGQGNNEQFF
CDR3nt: TGTGCCAGCATCAGGCTTCTGGGACAGGGTAACAATGAGCAGTTCTTC

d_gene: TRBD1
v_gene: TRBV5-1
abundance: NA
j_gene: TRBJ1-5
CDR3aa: CASSLTGWENQPQHF
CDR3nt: TGCGCCAGCAGCCTGACAGGGTGGGAGAATCAGCCCCAGCATTTT

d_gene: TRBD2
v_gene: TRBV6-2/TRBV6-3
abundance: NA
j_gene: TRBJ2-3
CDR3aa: CASSYSAGGPDTQYF
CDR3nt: TGTGCCAGCAGTTACTCTGCGGGGGGGCCGGATACGCAGTATTTT

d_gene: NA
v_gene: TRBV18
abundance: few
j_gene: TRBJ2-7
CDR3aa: CASSPTLDGTYEQYF
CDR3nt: TGTGCCAGCTCACCCACATTGGACGGTACCTACGAGCAGTACTTC

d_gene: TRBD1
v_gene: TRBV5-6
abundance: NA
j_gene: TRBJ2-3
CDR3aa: CASSLGQGSADTQYF
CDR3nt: TGTGCCAGCAGCTTAGGACAGGGGTCTGCAGATACGCAGTATTTT

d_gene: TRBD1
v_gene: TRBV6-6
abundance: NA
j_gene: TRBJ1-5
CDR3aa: CASSNPGQGVQPQHF
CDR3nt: TGTGCCAGCAGTAACCCGGGACAGGGGGTTCAGCCCCAGCATTTT

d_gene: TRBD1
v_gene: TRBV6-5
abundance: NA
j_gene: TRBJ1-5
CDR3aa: CASSLDREDQPQHF
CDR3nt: TGTGCCAGCAGTCTGGACAGGGAGGACCAGCCCCAGCATTTT

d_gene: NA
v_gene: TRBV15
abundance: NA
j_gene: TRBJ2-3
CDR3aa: CATWRGGADTQYF
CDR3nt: TGTGCCACCTGGAGGGGGGGGGCAGATACGCAGTATTTT

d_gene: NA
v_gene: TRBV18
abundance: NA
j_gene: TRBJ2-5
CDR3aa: CASSLSPGLIKETQYF
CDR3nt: TGTGCCAGCTCTCTTTCCCCGGGACTGATAAAAGAGACCCAGTACTTC

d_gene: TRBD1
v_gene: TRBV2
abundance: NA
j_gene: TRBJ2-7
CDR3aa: CASGDSISYEQYF
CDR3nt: TGTGCCAGCGGGGACAGTATCTCCTACGAGCAGTACTTC

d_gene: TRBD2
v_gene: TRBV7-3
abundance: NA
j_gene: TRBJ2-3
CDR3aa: CASSSGGPGTDTQYF
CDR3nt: TGTGCCAGCAGCTCGGGGGGGCCTGGCACAGATACGCAGTATTTT

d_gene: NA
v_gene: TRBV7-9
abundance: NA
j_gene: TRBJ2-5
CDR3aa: CASSLVIARRQETQYF
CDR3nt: TGTGCCAGCAGCTTAGTGATCGCTAGAAGACAAGAGACCCAGTACTTC

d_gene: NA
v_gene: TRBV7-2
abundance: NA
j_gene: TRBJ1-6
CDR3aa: CASSLGSSPLHF
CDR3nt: TGTGCCAGCAGCTTAGGGAGTTCACCCCTCCACTTT

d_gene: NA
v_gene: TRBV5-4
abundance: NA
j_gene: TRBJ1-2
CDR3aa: CASSLDRVYGYTF
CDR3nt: TGTGCCAGCAGCTTGGACAGGGTATATGGCTACACCTTC

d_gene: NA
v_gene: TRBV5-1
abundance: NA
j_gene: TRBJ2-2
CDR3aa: CASSLRVAGELFF
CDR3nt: TGCGCCAGCAGCTTAAGGGTTGCCGGGGAGCTGTTTTTT

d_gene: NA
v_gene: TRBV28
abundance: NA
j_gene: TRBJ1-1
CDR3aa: CAIGTVNTEAFF
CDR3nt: TGTGCCATAGGGACCGTGAACACTGAAGCTTTCTTT

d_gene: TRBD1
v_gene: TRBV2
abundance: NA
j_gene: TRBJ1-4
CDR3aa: CASSGDRGPGEKLFF
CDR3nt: TGTGCCAGCAGCGGGGACAGGGGGCCTGGGGAAAAACTGTTTTTT

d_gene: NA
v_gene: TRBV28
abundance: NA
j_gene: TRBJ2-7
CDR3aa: CASSPSPWEQYF
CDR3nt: TGTGCCAGCAGCCCATCCCCGTGGGAGCAGTACTTC

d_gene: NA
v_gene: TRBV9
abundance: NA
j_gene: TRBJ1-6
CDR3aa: CASSDRDTDNSPLHF
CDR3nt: TGTGCCAGCAGCGACCGGGACACTGATAATTCACCCCTCCACTTT

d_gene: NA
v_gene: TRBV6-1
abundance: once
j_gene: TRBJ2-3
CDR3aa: CASSEVDRNTDTQYF
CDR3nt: TGTGCCAGCAGTGAGGTGGACAGAAACACAGATACGCAGTATTTT

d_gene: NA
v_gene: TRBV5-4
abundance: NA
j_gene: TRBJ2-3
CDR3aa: CASSFQTSNTQYF
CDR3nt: TGTGCCAGCAGCTTCCAAACTAGCAATACGCAGTATTTT

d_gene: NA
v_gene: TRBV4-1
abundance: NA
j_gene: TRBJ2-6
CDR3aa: CASSQDLGTWTSGANVLTF
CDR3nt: TGCGCCAGCAGCCAAGATCTGGGGACTTGGACCTCTGGGGCCAACGTCCTGACTTTC

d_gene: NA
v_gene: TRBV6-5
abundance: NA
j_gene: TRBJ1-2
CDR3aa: CASTPGSYGYTF
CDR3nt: TGTGCCAGCACCCCAGGGAGCTATGGCTACACCTTC

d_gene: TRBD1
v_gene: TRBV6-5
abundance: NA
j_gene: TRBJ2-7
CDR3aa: CASSYGTGGYEQYF
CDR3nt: TGTGCCAGCAGTTACGGGACAGGGGGTTACGAGCAGTACTTC

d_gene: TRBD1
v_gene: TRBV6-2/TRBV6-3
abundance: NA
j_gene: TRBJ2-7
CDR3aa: CASSRWDRESEQYF
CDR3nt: TGTGCCAGCAGTAGGTGGGACAGGGAATCCGAGCAGTACTTC

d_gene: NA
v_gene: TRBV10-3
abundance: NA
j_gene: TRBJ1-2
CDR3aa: CAISEGVGGYTF
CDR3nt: TGTGCCATCAGTGAGGGTGTGGGGGGCTACACCTTC

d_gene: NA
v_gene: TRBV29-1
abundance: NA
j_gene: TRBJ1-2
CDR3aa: CTTESGAYGYTF
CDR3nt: TGCACCACCGAGAGCGGGGCTTATGGCTACACCTTC

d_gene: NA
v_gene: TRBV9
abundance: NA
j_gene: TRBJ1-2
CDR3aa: CASSVEGVGGYTF
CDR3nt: TGTGCCAGCAGCGTAGAGGGGGTGGGCGGCTACACCTTC

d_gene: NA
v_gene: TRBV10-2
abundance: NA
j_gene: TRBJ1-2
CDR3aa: CASSESGYGYTF
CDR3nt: TGCGCCAGCAGTGAGTCAGGGTATGGCTACACCTTC

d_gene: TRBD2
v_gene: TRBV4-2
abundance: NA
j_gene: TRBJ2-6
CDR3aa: CASRGLGGEFSGANVLTF
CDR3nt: TGTGCCAGCAGAGGCTTGGGGGGGGAATTCTCTGGGGCCAACGTCCTGACTTTC

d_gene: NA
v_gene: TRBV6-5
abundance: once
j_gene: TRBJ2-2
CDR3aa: CASSFRRAGSTGELFF
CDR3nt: TGTGCCAGCAGTTTCCGAAGAGCGGGTAGCACCGGGGAGCTGTTTTTT

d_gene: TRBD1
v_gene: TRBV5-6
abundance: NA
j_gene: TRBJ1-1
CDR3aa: CASNGQANTEAFF
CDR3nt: TGTGCCAGCAACGGACAGGCGAACACTGAAGCTTTCTTT